The 19 T cell receptor beta chains given below trace back to one sample, sequenced in a study of vaccination and CD4 T cells after COVID-19 (dated by TCRdb to between 2020 and 2023). The library was made by PCR. The sequencer was an Illumina iSeq 100. DNA from cultured CD4+ T cells underwent TCR sequencing with the Oncomine TCR Beta short-read assay at the Johns Hopkins FTIC core. The public reads were reprocessed in TCRdb via fastp at Q25 and MiXCR, keeping in-frame beta chains. CDR3 protein duplicates are merged, each entry listing the most common genes and DNA. The sample profile shows 10,000 to 15,000 distinct CDR3 sequences; 45% to 60% of them were found once. Together, the top ten hold roughly 25% of the sample. Which antigens these TCRs recognize remains unknown. The treatment or condition label, read with the paper, signifies: roughly 11-day PBMC culture with coronavirus spike peptide pools or control peptides (ViraFEST assay).

The sequencing input was CD4+ T cells from blood, cultured in vitro. These receptors were taken from a human donor who had recovered from COVID-19.

CDR3 loop: CASSLGVVVDEQYF. CDR3 nucleotide sequence: TGCGCCAGCAGCTTGGGCGTCGTGGTAGACGAGCAGTACTTC. The gene calls are TRBV5-1 and TRBJ2-7; the D is unclear. Germline loops: CDR1 SGHRS, CDR2 YFSETQ. V was clipped by 0 bases and J by 5 bases, with 12 bases between them. This CDR3 comprises 14 residues.

Only a few counts were recorded for this clonotype. This sequence joins TRBV27 and TRBJ2-5; D is undetermined. The CDR3 has 16 residues. From germline, CDR1 is MNHEY and CDR2 SMNVEV (reference sequence). Deletions cut 1 base from V and 2 bases from J, with 14 bases between. In nucleotides, the CDR3 is TGTGCCAGCAGTTTATGGCGCGGAAGCAAACAAGAGACCCAGTACTTC. Protein: CASSLWRGSKQETQYF.

V gene TRBV20-1 combines with J gene TRBJ1-1; D gene unclear. Germline V CDR1 and CDR2: DFQATT, SNEGSKA (reference sequence). Deletions cut 5 bases from V and 7 bases from J, with 14 bases between. CDR3 length: 12 residues. CDR3 DNA: TGCAGTGCTCGTCCCACGGGGATTGAAGCTTTCTTT. Translated: CSARPTGIEAFF.

The V and J genes are TRBV6-1 and TRBJ2-4; 7 bases align to TRBD1. The J call may be in error: the DNA end matches TRBJ2-7 better. The CDR3 covers 14 residues. Germline CDR1 MNHNS, CDR2 SASEGT. The CDR3 protein is CASRSGTAHYEQYF. Here the CDR3 DNA reads TGTGCCAGCAGGTCCGGGACAGCCCACTACGAGCAGTACTTC.

V is TRBV7-9 and J is TRBJ2-7; 10 bases map to TRBD1. V was pared by 1 base and J by 5 bases, with 8 bases of the junction left unmatched. This CDR3 contains 16 residues. CDR1 SEHNR and CDR2 FQNEAQ come from the germline V gene (reference sequence). The CDR3 is CASSLGLGQGRDEQYF. CDR3 coding DNA: TGTGCCAGCAGCTTAGGTTTGGGACAGGGGAGGGACGAGCAGTACTTC.

This clonotype has just one count. The CDR3 region has the DNA TGTGCCAGCAGTTTATCGGGACAGGGGGGAAACACCATATATTTT. Its protein product is CASSLSGQGGNTIYF. This chain uses TRBV28 with TRBJ1-3; 10 nucleotides match TRBD1. CDR3 size: 15 residues. V shed 1 base, J shed 4 bases, and the junction held 1 base outside the gene matches. Germline V CDR1 and CDR2: MDHEN, SYDVKM.

This chain links TRBV10-3 with TRBJ2-3; D possibly corresponds to TRBD1 (5 bases). The CDR3 runs to 12 residues. Trimming pared 6 bases from V and 2 bases from J, leaving 6 bases between. Germline-derived CDR1 and CDR2 are ENHRY and SYGVKD. The CDR3 loop reads CAIRDNTDTQYF. CDR3 nucleotide sequence: TGTGCCATCAGGGACAACACAGATACGCAGTATTTT.

The CDR3 is CAWSVGDEAFF. For the CDR3, the DNA is TGTGCCTGGAGTGTAGGGGATGAAGCTTTCTTT. The chain links TRBV30 to TRBJ1-1; D possibly corresponds to TRBD1 (5 bases). Trimming shortened V by 0 bases and J by 7 bases, and 6 bases separated the two germline ends. Germline V gene data show CDR1 as GTSNPN and CDR2 as SVGIG (reference sequence). The CDR3 is 11 amino acids.

V usage is TRBV11-2 and J usage is TRBJ2-5; possible D gene TRBD2, 5 bases. Trimming pared 5 bases from V and 2 bases from J, leaving 21 bases between. The CDR3 covers 17 residues. Germline assignment: CDR1 SGHAT and CDR2 FQNNGV. This CDR3 reads CASSTPRRRLTQETQYF. In DNA form, the CDR3 reads TGTGCCAGCAGCACCCCTCGAAGGAGGCTGACACAAGAGACCCAGTACTTC.

V usage is TRBV7-9 and J usage is TRBJ1-4, with 9 bases that match TRBD1. Germline CDR1 and CDR2: SEHNR and FQNEAQ (reference sequence). The CDR3 has 15 residues. Losses at the gene ends were 2 bases for V and 5 bases for J; bases not matched to a gene: 3. As DNA, the CDR3 is TGTGCCAGCAGCTTAATAGGGACAGGGAATGAAAAACTGTTTTTT. Encoded protein: CASSLIGTGNEKLFF.

The chain has TRBV2 and TRBJ2-5, with TRBD1 matching 10 bases. The CDR3 spans 16 residues. The J segment lost 1 base and the V segment lost 6 bases, leaving 8 bases of the junction unmatched. The germline V gene encodes CDR1 SNHLY and CDR2 FYNNEI. CDR3 coding DNA: TGTGCCAGCAGGGGACAGGGGCGCATAGCCCAAGAGACCCAGTACTTC. It is translated as CASRGQGRIAQETQYF.

This clonotype was seen only once. The V gene is TRBV4-2, the J gene TRBJ2-2, with 8 bases matching TRBD2. CDR1 LGHNA and CDR2 YNFKEQ come from the germline V gene. J gave up 0 bases and V 0 bases, and 3 bases lay outside the gene matches. This CDR3 is built from 17 residues. The CDR3 sequence: CASSQDGGLANTGELFF. The CDR3 bases are TGTGCCAGCAGCCAAGATGGGGGACTAGCGAACACCGGGGAGCTGTTTTTT.

In its sample, this clonotype ranks as medium-sized. The rearrangement joins TRBV11-1 to TRBJ1-1, with 7 positions matching TRBD1. The CDR3 loop spans 14 amino acids. The germline V gene encodes CDR1 SGHAT and CDR2 FQDESV (reference sequence). V dropped 6 bases and J dropped 5; count of bases not matched to a gene: 9. The CDR3 DNA is TGTGCCAGCAGAGACATGACAGGGAAGACTGAAGCTTTCTTT. It translates to CASRDMTGKTEAFF.

V usage is TRBV7-9 and J usage is TRBJ2-3; D unresolved. Trimming left V 3 bases short and J 6 bases short, with 7 bases between. The germline V gene has CDR1 SEHNR and CDR2 FQNEAQ (reference sequence). CDR3 length: 12 amino acids. This CDR3 is CASSLAFDTQYF. CDR3 DNA sequence: TGTGCCAGCAGCTTGGCCTTCGATACGCAGTATTTT.

This CDR3 reads CASSRDRILSGANVLTF. The CDR3 bases are TGTGCCAGCAGTAGGGACAGGATCCTCTCTGGGGCCAACGTCCTGACTTTC. This chain connects TRBV6-1 to TRBJ2-6; TRBD1 agrees at 8 bases. Germline V gives CDR1 MNHNS, CDR2 SASEGT. Trimming took 5 bases from V and 0 from J; bases not matched to a gene: 6. CDR3 size: 17 residues.

In this sample, this clonotype turned up a few times. This chain uses TRBV2 with TRBJ1-1; D is perhaps TRBD1 (5 bases). This CDR3 is 13 amino acids long. Trimming shortened V by 7 bases and J by 3 bases, and 12 bases separated the two germline ends. Germline V gives CDR1 SNHLY, CDR2 FYNNEI. The CDR3 nucleotides are TGTGCCAGCACCGTCAGGGAGGACACTGAAGCTTTCTTT. Amino acids: CASTVREDTEAFF.

The genes are TRBV20-1 and TRBJ2-4; D is unresolved. CDR3 length equals 11 residues. CDR1 is DFQATT and CDR2 is SNEGSKA in the germline V gene (reference sequence). V shed 3 bases and J shed 5 bases, with 5 bases lying between them. This CDR3 reads CSASKENIQYF. The CDR3 coding sequence is TGCAGTGCTAGTAAGGAAAACATTCAGTACTTC.

This clonotype has a handful of counts. V usage is TRBV28 and J usage is TRBJ2-3; TRBD2 matches at 8 bases. V lost 3 bases, J lost 1 base, and 6 bases stayed unmatched. Germline V gene lookup returns CDR1 MDHEN and CDR2 SYDVKM. The CDR3 spans 16 residues. The CDR3 bases are TGTGCCAGCAGTTTGCCCCTGACTAGCGGCACAGATACGCAGTATTTT. It is translated as CASSLPLTSGTDTQYF.

This clonotype has only a few counts. The V gene is TRBV5-1, the J gene TRBJ1-1, with D possibly matching TRBD1 (5 bases). Germline CDR1 and CDR2: SGHRS and YFSETQ. The CDR3 runs to 16 residues. Trimming pared 4 bases from V and 5 bases from J, leaving 21 bases between. CDR3 residues: CASSPWDGPRRTEAFF. The CDR3 nucleotides are TGCGCCAGCAGCCCGTGGGACGGCCCTCGAAGAACTGAAGCTTTCTTT.